The 12 T cell receptor beta chains below all came from one sample that was sequenced in a study of T cell responses to AZD1222 COVID-19 vaccine. TCRdb's table, derived via immunoSEQ multiplex PCR, lists solely in-frame clones and lacks some. The sample consists of 130,000 or so clones, over 90% of them appearing once. The sample here was peripheral blood, taken on day 0 of AZD1222 vaccination. The receptors were gathered from an adult in good health.

J is TRBJ2-7 and V is TRBV25-1, with 7 bases aligning to TRBD1. The CDR3 sequence is 15 residues long. V shed 3 bases and J 5 bases; nucleotides not matched to a gene: 10. Germline V CDR1 and CDR2: MGHDK, SYGVNS. DNA of the CDR3: TGTGCCAGCAGTGAGGGGCGACAGGGAAGTCACGAGCAGTACTTC. Its protein product is CASSEGRQGSHEQYF.

The V call is TRBV10-2, the J call TRBJ1-1; D remains ambiguous. Trimming left V 2 bases short and J 1 base short, with 14 bases between. Germline V gene lookup returns CDR1 WSHSY and CDR2 SAAADI. The CDR3 covers 16 residues. The CDR3 protein is CASSEPALPKNTEAFF. In DNA, the CDR3 is TGCGCCAGCAGTGAGCCGGCCCTCCCGAAGAACACTGAAGCTTTCTTT.

The chain carries TRBV5-1 and TRBJ1-1; D is unresolved. Per the germline V gene, CDR1 is SGHRS and CDR2 is YFSETQ. Trimming removed 7 bases from V and 4 bases from J, with 14 bases in between. The CDR3 extends over 13 amino acids. The CDR3 here is CASYRGWGTEAFF. CDR3 in DNA: TGCGCCAGCTACCGGGGTTGGGGCACTGAAGCTTTCTTT.

This clone was found once. V usage is TRBV6-5 and J usage is TRBJ1-1, with D hard to call. CDR1 is MNHEY and CDR2 is SVGAGI in the germline V gene. Trimming removed 0 bases from V and 0 bases from J, with 5 bases in between. This CDR3 is 14 amino acids long. In DNA, the CDR3 is TGTGCCAGCAGTTACTCGGACGTGAACACTGAAGCTTTCTTT. Translating gives CASSYSDVNTEAFF.

The V and J genes are TRBV19 and TRBJ1-5; no definite D call. The germline V and J ends were trimmed by 3 bases and 7 bases, with 10 bases remaining between them. This CDR3 is 13 amino acids long. The germline gives CDR1 LNHDA, CDR2 SQIVND (reference sequence). The CDR3 here is CASSMEVWQPQHF. CDR3 coding DNA: TGTGCCAGTAGTATGGAGGTATGGCAGCCCCAGCATTTT.

The chain recombines TRBV19 with TRBJ1-1; 8 nucleotides align to TRBD1. The ends lost 0 bases at V and 5 bases at J; junction bases unmatched: 2. CDR1 and CDR2 from the germline V gene are LNHDA and SQIVND (reference sequence). The CDR3 covers 14 residues. CDR3 in amino acids: CASSIDRGPTEAFF. The CDR3 DNA sequence: TGTGCCAGTAGTATAGACAGGGGGCCAACTGAAGCTTTCTTT.

This chain connects TRBV2 to TRBJ2-3, with D maybe TRBD1 (5 bases). CDR3 size: 17 residues. V was shortened by 10 bases and J by 0 bases, with 23 bases between the two germline ends. Germline V CDR1 and CDR2: SNHLY, FYNNEI. The CDR3: CAIRGGEQPPSTDTQYF. For the CDR3, the DNA is TGTGCCATAAGGGGTGGCGAACAGCCTCCTAGCACAGATACGCAGTATTTT.

The gene calls are TRBV5-1 and TRBJ2-1, with D unclear. V was shortened by 3 bases and J by 6 bases, with 16 bases between the two germline ends. The CDR3 length is 15 residues. Germline CDR1 and CDR2: SGHRS and YFSETQ. CDR3 loop: CASSSNPGPVNEQFF. CDR3 in DNA: TGCGCCAGCAGCTCAAATCCGGGCCCCGTCAATGAGCAGTTCTTC.

This clone came up once. The chain joins TRBV7-9 to TRBJ2-3; D gene unclear. Per the germline V gene, CDR1 is SEHNR and CDR2 is FQNEAQ (reference sequence). The CDR3 extends over 16 amino acids. V shed 0 bases and J shed 4 bases, with 14 bases lying between them. The CDR3 nucleotides are TGTGCCAGCAGCTTAGCGCGTGGCAGGTCCGCAGATACGCAGTATTTT. It is translated as CASSLARGRSADTQYF.

This clone is a singleton in its sample. In DNA form, the CDR3 reads TGTGCCAGCAGCAAAGTAAGCGGGAGCGGGGATACGCAGTATTTT. It is translated as CASSKVSGSGDTQYF. The chain has TRBV21-1 and TRBJ2-3; no check of the table's D call, TRBD2, against the DNA was made. TRBV21-1 is shown as a pseudogene. The CDR3 contains 15 residues.

The chain combines TRBV6-5 with TRBJ1-1; 8 bases fit TRBD1. This CDR3 spans 13 amino acids. CDR1 and CDR2 from the germline V gene are MNHEY and SVGAGI. J gave up 9 bases and V 2 bases, and 5 bases lay outside the gene matches. The DNA for the CDR3 is TGTGCCAGCAGTTACGGACAGGGATTCCAAGCTTTCTTT. Its translation: CASSYGQGFQAFF.

The CDR3: CASSSGNTQETQYF. CDR3 coding DNA: TGTGCCAGCAGTAGCGGGAATACCCAAGAGACCCAGTACTTC. The V and J genes are TRBV11-2 and TRBJ2-5; 8 positions agree with TRBD2. Germline loops: CDR1 SGHAT, CDR2 FQNNGV. The CDR3 is made up of 14 amino acids. V trimming: 6 bases; J trimming: 1 base; junction bases outside the gene matches: 4.